This TCR beta chain was recovered during a study of T cell changes during pregnancy in multiple sclerosis. TCRdb's table, derived via immunoSEQ multiplex PCR, lists solely in-frame clones and lacks some. The data contain 78,000 or so clones, about 92% of them singletons. The V gene lost 5 bases and the J gene lost 7 bases, with 9 bases spanning the gap. This CDR3 spans 12 amino acids. The germline CDR1 and CDR2 sequences are SGHTA and FQGTGA. The material sequenced was peripheral blood, taken before pregnancy. This TCR was recovered from a female donor with multiple sclerosis, enrolled in a pregnancy study. This sequence joins TRBV7-3 and TRBJ2-1; D unresolved. The CDR3 DNA reads TGTGCCAGCAGCCTTCCCGGGAATGAGCAGTTCTTC. It translates to CASSLPGNEQFF.